The following is a T cell receptor beta chain sequence with its context. A few counts support this clone. The specificity of this receptor is unknown. Base qualities are not recorded, but no much larger clone differs from it by a single base. The sample's time point label, in plain terms: baseline before first vaccination. The treatment or condition label on this specimen signifies: meningococcal conjugate vaccine given as trial control. Samples from vaccinated people were obtained from the UK trials COV001 and COV002, which included a single-blind randomized controlled phase 2/3 trial of AZD1222 (ChAdOx1 nCoV-19) in healthy adults. Trial participant PBMC samples were collected at day 0 and day 28 after the second dose for TCRbeta chain sequencing. The CDR3 regions of human TCRbeta chains were subjected to immunosequencing. Processing in the source paper ran as follows. Repertoire TCRs were checked for matches against a reference library of SARS-CoV-2-specific TCRs that had been generated using the MIRA antigen-specificity platform. Breadth was defined as the fraction of unique TCRs that were SARS-CoV-2-associated, and depth was defined as the fraction of total T cells that were SARS-CoV-2-associated. Using the MIRA data, each spike-specific TCR was assigned both to the spike region to which the TCR was reactive and to a CD4 or CD8 class. Log10-transformed breadth and depth values were compared by one-way ANOVA with Sidak's multiple comparisons tests. TCRdb retrieved this table from immuneACCESS and kept in-frame rearrangements only. Not all clones are present; in checked studies, unresolved V genes account for under half, and no reason is known for the remainder. That table is the source of V, J and clone size, and D and trimming were worked out from the DNA. The sample table lists 120,000 to 150,000 clones, 82% of them with a count of one. Around 4.1% of the sample is in the top ten clones.

There are 15 amino acids in the CDR3, from cysteine to phenylalanine inclusive. The read is trimmed to its CDR3 DNA, 45 bases read in frame from base 1. The V and J ends are trimmed by 8 bases and 3 bases, leaving 19 bases between them. The germline V gene encodes CDR1 MNHEY and CDR2 SVGAGI. This record belongs to a study of T cell responses to AZD1222 COVID-19 vaccine (dated by TCRdb to the early 2020s). For the study in its entirety: TCR sequencing was performed for fewer than 250 trial participants, of whom about 200 were given two doses of AZD1222 and approximately 26 were given two doses of MenACWY control vaccine. Trial participants were enrolled by age into subgroups of 18-55, 56-69 and 70-plus years, and around 150, 28 and 57 TCR-sequenced participants, respectively, were included in these subgroups. Study-level results and caveats: A significant rise in spike-specific TCR breadth and depth was observed after two AZD1222 doses relative to day 0 and relative to MenACWY recipients. Because no day 14 peak-response samples were available, the repertoires could be characterized only after the peak T cell response. Reportedly, almost half of the unique spike-specific TCRs recognized epitopes lying outside the regions that are mutated in the B.1.351 and B.1.1.7 variants. The 56-69-year group was small, and its depth increase did not reach significance, likely because of low power. Conclusions about previously exposed vaccinees are limited because only six or seven AZD1222 recipients were SARS-CoV-2 seropositive at baseline. Vaccine-associated CD4 TCRs spanned the whole spike protein, with dominant responses in regions 160-218 and 743-854. Most participants were white British and females outnumbered males, and the authors suggested that clonal diversity may have been underestimated.

This specimen consisted of peripheral blood, obtained on day 0 of MenACWY control vaccination. This receptor was taken from an adult in good health. The chain links TRBV6-5 with TRBJ1-2, with TRBD1 perhaps the D gene, on 5 matching bases. The CDR3 protein sequence reads: CASYILGARDYGYTF. The DNA sequence follows: TGTGCCAGCTACATCCTTGGGGCTAGGGACTATGGCTACACCTTC.